The 10 T cell receptor beta chains below come from one sample, sequenced in a study of breast tumors, draining lymph nodes, adjacent tissues. One entry per CDR3 protein, called by TCRdb with MiXCR from the multiplex PCR reads. The sample lists approximately 210,000 distinct CDR3 sequences; less than 35% were seen once. Samples came from axillary lymph nodes draining the breast cancer. Sequences were obtained from axillary lymph node tissue. Receptor source: a female donor with breast cancer. Some clones in this sample may be carry-over from other donors' samples.

This clonotype was seen ten or more times. The V and J genes are TRBV9 and TRBJ2-2, with D tentatively TRBD2 (5 bases). The CDR3 has 15 residues. V was trimmed by 0 bases and J by 3 bases, leaving 9 bases between them. Germline CDR1 and CDR2: SGDLS and YYNGEE. The CDR3 loop is CASSVGAGDTGELFF. In nucleotides, the CDR3 is TGTGCCAGCAGCGTAGGTGCCGGGGACACCGGGGAGCTGTTTTTT.

V is TRBV4-3 and J is TRBJ2-1; D might be TRBD2 (6 bases). Germline V gene sequence: CDR1 LGHNA, CDR2 YSLEER. This CDR3 has 17 amino acids. V lost 0 bases and J 3 bases, leaving 15 bases between the germline ends. This CDR3 is CASSQEPGDPDYNEQFF. The CDR3 DNA reads as TGCGCCAGCAGCCAAGAACCGGGAGACCCTGACTACAATGAGCAGTTCTTC.

The V and J genes are TRBV24-1 and TRBJ1-4, with D possibly matching TRBD1 (6 bases). The CDR3 has 20 residues. V dropped 0 bases and J dropped 6 bases, with 25 bases sitting between them. Looked up from germline, CDR1 is KGHDR and CDR2 is SFDVKD. In DNA, the CDR3 is TGTGCCACCAGTGATTTGGCTAGCTCTAACACCGGGACAACATATGAAAAACTGTTTTTT. This sequence encodes CATSDLASSNTGTTYEKLFF.

The chain recombines TRBV5-8 with TRBJ2-5, with TRBD1 matching 10 bases. Unmatched junction bases numbered 5, after V lost 10 bases and J lost 2 bases. Per the germline V gene, CDR1 is SGHTS and CDR2 is YDEGEE. This CDR3 contains 13 residues. The CDR3, as DNA: TGTGCCGGGGACAGGGGACGTCAAGAGACCCAGTACTTC. It is translated as CAGDRGRQETQYF.

Here the CDR3 DNA reads TGTGCCAGCAGCAGCGGGGGCGCTTTCTATGGCTACACCTTC. Encoded protein: CASSSGGAFYGYTF. The rearrangement links TRBV2 to TRBJ1-2, with TRBD1 as a possible D gene (6 bases). CDR3 length: 14 amino acids. V lost 6 bases, J lost 4 bases, and 15 bases lay in between. CDR1 and CDR2 (germline): SNHLY, FYNNEI. The full variable domain, with the rest looked up from reference TRBV2 and TRBJ1-2, is EPEVTQTPSHQVTQMGQEVILRCVPISNHLYFYWYRQILGQKVEFLVSFYNNEISEKSEIFDDQFSVERPDGSNFTLKIRSTKLEDSAMYFCASSSGGAFYGYTFGSGTRLTVV.

This clonotype was observed many times. This rearrangement joins TRBV2 to TRBJ2-3; D might be TRBD1 (5 bases). This CDR3 contains 12 residues. Germline CDR1 SNHLY, CDR2 FYNNEI. The ends were cut back, 5 bases at V and 5 bases at J, with 8 bases in the middle. CDR3 nucleotides: TGTGCCAGCAGTCTCAGGGAAGATACGCAGTATTTT. The encoded protein is CASSLREDTQYF.

The chain employs TRBV6-2 or TRBV6-3 and TRBJ1-5; 10 positions agree with TRBD1. Germline V lookup: CDR1 MNHEY, CDR2 SVGEGT. This CDR3 spans 15 amino acids. With V trimmed by 5 bases and J by 7 bases, 8 bases remained unmatched. In DNA, the CDR3 is TGTGCCAGCAGTAACGAGGGACAGGGGATCCAGCCCCAGCATTTT. The encoded protein is CASSNEGQGIQPQHF.

This clonotype occurred many times. This chain links TRBV14 with TRBJ2-3; D unresolved. This CDR3 region has 15 residues. V lost 0 bases, J lost 2 bases, and 9 bases lay in between. CDR1 SGHDN and CDR2 FVKESK come from the germline V gene. CDR3 nucleotides: TGTGCCAGCAGCCAAGATCGCCCAGACACAGATACGCAGTATTTT. Residues: CASSQDRPDTDTQYF.

The chain combines TRBV19 with TRBJ2-3; weak D call: TRBD1 (5 bases). This CDR3 comprises 15 residues. Germline assignment: CDR1 LNHDA and CDR2 SQIVND (reference sequence). V dropped 1 base and J dropped 6 bases, with 14 bases sitting between them. CDR3 sequence: CASSIGGRALDTQYF. The DNA of the CDR3 is TGTGCCAGTAGTATAGGTGGCAGGGCCCTTGATACGCAGTATTTT.

Of note for this clonotype: A single base separates this from a much larger clone, so it may be a read error. The CDR3 ends on some other residue instead of the conserved phenylalanine or tryptophan, so this is likely a read error. The chain is built from TRBV7-2 and TRBJ2-5; D gene ambiguous. The CDR3 has 14 amino acids. Trimming stripped 1 base from V and 4 bases from J, with 10 bases between. Germline-derived CDR1 and CDR2 are SGHTA and FQGNSA. CDR3 nucleotides: TGTGCCAGCAGCTTAGGAGCTAGGTCAGAGACCCAGTACCTC. It is translated as CASSLGARSETQYL.